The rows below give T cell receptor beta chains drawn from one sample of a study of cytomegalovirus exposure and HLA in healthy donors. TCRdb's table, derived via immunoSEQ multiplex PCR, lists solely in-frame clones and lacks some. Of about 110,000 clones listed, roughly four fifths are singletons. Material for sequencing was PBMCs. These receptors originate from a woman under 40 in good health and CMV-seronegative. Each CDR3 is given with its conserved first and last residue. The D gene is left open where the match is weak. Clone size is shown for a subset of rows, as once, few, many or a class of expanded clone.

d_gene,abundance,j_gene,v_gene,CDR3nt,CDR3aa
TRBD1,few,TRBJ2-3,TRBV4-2,TGTGCCAGCAGTCAAGGGCCGGGACAGGGAAACCTCCGGTATTTT,CASSQGPGQGNLRYF
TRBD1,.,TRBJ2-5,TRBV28,TGTGCCAGCAGTTTTCCCCCAGGGGGCGCAGAGACCCAGTACTTC,CASSFPPGGAETQYF
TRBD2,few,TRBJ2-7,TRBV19,TGTGCCAGTAGTATCTCTAGCGGGGGAAACGAGCAGTACTTC,CASSISSGGNEQYF
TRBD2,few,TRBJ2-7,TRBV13,TGTGCCAGCAGCTCATCCGGGGTAGCGGGGGGCTCCTACGAGCAGTACTTC,CASSSSGVAGGSYEQYF
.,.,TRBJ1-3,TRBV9,TGTGCCAGCAGCGTAGCTCCGGGAGACGGAAACACCATATATTTT,CASSVAPGDGNTIYF
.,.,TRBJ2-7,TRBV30,TGTGCCTGGAGCACCGGAACAGGGTGGTACGAGCAGTACTTC,CAWSTGTGWYEQYF
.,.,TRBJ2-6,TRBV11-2,TGTGCCAGCAGCCAGGACAGTAATGGCATCCTGACTTTC,CASSQDSNGILTF
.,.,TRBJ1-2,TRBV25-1,TGTGCCAGCAGTGAATGGGGCGGGGCGGACCATGGCTACACCTTC,CASSEWGGADHGYTF
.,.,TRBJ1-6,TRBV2,TGTGCCACCTCAACAGGGCGTAATTCACCCCTCCACTTT,CATSTGRNSPLHF
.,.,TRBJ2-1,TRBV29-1,TGCAGCGTCGACGGGGTCGGCGATGAGCAGTTCTTC,CSVDGVGDEQFF
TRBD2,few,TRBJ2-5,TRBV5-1,TGCGCCAGCAGCTTGGAACTAGCGGGGACCCAGTACTTC,CASSLELAGTQYF
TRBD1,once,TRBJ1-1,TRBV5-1,TGCGCCAGCAGTACACAGGGGGGCCCTGAAGCTTTCTTT,CASSTQGGPEAFF
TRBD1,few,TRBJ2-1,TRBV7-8,TGTGCCAGCAGCTCCTCTGGGACAGGGGGGCTAACCTACAATGAGCAGTTCTTC,CASSSSGTGGLTYNEQFF
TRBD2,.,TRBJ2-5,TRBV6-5,TGTGCCAGCAGTTCCTATGGCGGGAGGGCCGGTGAGACCCAGTACTTC,CASSSYGGRAGETQYF
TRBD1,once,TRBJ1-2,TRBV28,TGTGCCAGCAGACAGGGGGCGACGAACTATGGCTACACCTTC,CASRQGATNYGYTF
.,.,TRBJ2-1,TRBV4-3,TGCGCCAGCAGCCAAGAAATCCGTACTTATGATGAGCAGTTCTTC,CASSQEIRTYDEQFF
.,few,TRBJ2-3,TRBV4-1,TGCGCCAGCAGCCCCACAGGGCCAGATACGCAGTATTTT,CASSPTGPDTQYF
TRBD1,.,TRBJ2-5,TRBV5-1,TGCGCCAGCAGCTTGGGATCGACAGGGAACCAAGAGACCCAGTACTTC,CASSLGSTGNQETQYF
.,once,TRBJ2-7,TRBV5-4,TGTGCCAGCAGCTTGGGAGGCCCCTACGAGCAGTACTTC,CASSLGGPYEQYF
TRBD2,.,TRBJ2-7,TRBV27,TGTGCCAGCAGTTGGACTAGCGGGAGCTACGAGCAGTACTTC,CASSWTSGSYEQYF
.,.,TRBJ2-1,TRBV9,TGTGCCAGCAGCGGCGGGAATTCTTACAATGAGCAGTTCTTC,CASSGGNSYNEQFF
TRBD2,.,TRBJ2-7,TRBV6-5,TGTGCCAGCAGTTCCACTAGCGGGGGGGTATCCGAGCAGTACTTC,CASSSTSGGVSEQYF
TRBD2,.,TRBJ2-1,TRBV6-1,TGTGCCAGCCGGGAACGGGGGGAGAATGAGCAGTTCTTC,CASRERGENEQFF
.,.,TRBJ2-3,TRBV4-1,TGCGCCAGCAGCCAAGTTCTAGTTAGGACAGACGAAGATACGCAGTATTTT,CASSQVLVRTDEDTQYF
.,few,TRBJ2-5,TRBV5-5,TGTGCCAGCAGCCGCCAGGGAGAGACCCAGTACTTC,CASSRQGETQYF
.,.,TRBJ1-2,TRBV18,TGTGCCAGCTCACCGTCACAGGACTATGGCTACACCTTC,CASSPSQDYGYTF
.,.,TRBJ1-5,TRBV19,TGTGCCAGTAGTATCGTTACAGGGAGCAATCAGCCCCAGCATTTT,CASSIVTGSNQPQHF
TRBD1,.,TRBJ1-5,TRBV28,TGTGCCAGCAGGACAGGGGGCGCCGGACAGCCCCAGCATTTT,CASRTGGAGQPQHF
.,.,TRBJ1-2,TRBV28,TGTGCCAGCCGGAGTCCCTACAGGGTTAACTATGGCTACACCTTC,CASRSPYRVNYGYTF
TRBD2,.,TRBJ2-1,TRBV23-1,TGCGCCAGCAGCCCTCGGGACGGGACTAGCGGGGACCAGAGCTCCTACAATGAGCAGTTCTTC,CASSPRDGTSGDQSSYNEQFF
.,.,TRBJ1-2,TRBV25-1,TGTGCCAGCAGTGAATCGGTTGGGGGCGGGGGCTACACCTTC,CASSESVGGGGYTF
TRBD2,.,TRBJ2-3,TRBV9,TGTGCCAGCAGCGGGGGGGCTAGCGGGTTGGATACGCAGTATTTT,CASSGGASGLDTQYF
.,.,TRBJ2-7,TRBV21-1,TGTGCCAGCAGCAAAGTCTTGACAGGGGCCCACGAGCAGTACTTC,CASSKVLTGAHEQYF
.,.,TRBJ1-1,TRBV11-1,TGTGCCAGCAGCTTAGGGACAGCCAACACTGAAGCTTTCTTT,CASSLGTANTEAFF
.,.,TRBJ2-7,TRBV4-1,TGCGCCAGCAGCCAAAAACAGGACCTTAGCTACGAGCAGTACTTC,CASSQKQDLSYEQYF
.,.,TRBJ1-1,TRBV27,TGTGCCAGCAGTTTATCGTGGGACATGGGAACTGAAGCTTTCTTT,CASSLSWDMGTEAFF
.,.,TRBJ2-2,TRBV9,TGTGCCAGCAGCGTATCGGCCGGGGGGAACACCGGGGAGCTGTTTTTT,CASSVSAGGNTGELFF
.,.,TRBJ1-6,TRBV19,TGTGCCAGTAGTTCAGGGGATCCACCCCTCCACTTT,CASSSGDPPLHF
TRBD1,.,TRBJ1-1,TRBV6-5,TGTGCCAGCAGTCCCGGGACAGGGCCTGAAGCTTTCTTT,CASSPGTGPEAFF
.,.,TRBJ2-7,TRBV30,TGTGCCTGGACTCCAGGACATAGAACCTACGAGCAGTACTTC,CAWTPGHRTYEQYF
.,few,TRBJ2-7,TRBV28,TGTGCCAGCATGGTAGGGGCCTACGAGCAGTACTTC,CASMVGAYEQYF
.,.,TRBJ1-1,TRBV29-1,TGCAGCGGCTACAGGTGGGGGAACACTGAAGCTTTCTTT,CSGYRWGNTEAFF